This TCR beta chain was retrieved from a study of T cells in tumors after PD-1 blockade. V lost 7 bases and J lost 2, with 11 bases in between. The CDR3 loop spans 12 amino acids. CDR1 SQVTM and CDR2 ANQGSEA come from the germline V gene. Here immunoSEQ multiplex PCR was the method, and the copy in TCRdb shows in-frame clones only, minus some. The table has approximately 35,000 clones, about 77% seen once. The J gene is TRBJ1-1, the V gene TRBV29-1, with D perhaps TRBD1 (5 bases). The sample was PBMCs, taken before anti-PD-1 treatment. This receptor was identified in a human donor with basal cell carcinoma. Written as DNA, the CDR3 is TGCAGCGCTGCCGGGGCCAACACTGAAGCTTTCTTT. Protein product: CSAAGANTEAFF.